This TCR beta chain came from a study of T cell repertoires in cytomegalovirus infection. Study background: As its CMV epitopes, the study selected recently identified HLA-C-restricted and well-studied HLA-B-restricted targets. Public TCR beta signatures provided an indication of both CMV infection and a matching HLA type. Study-wide results and limits: HLA-C-restricted CMV clonotypes gave the most frequent clonotype in two of eight donors.

Comment on this clonotype: Its antigen remains unidentified. An end of the junction differs from the germline gene, which may be a read error.

TCRdb ran MiXCR on the reads and lists one entry per CDR3 protein. This sample has about a million distinct CDR3 sequences; approximately 32% occur once, and the top ten carry 13%. The sample in question was cultured CD8+ T cells from PBMCs, obtained from culture after CMV antigen stimulation. This receptor was identified in a human donor in good health (CMV status not recorded). Some clones in this sample may be carry-over from other donors' samples.

The CDR3 DNA is TGTGCCAGCAGTCACACAGGGGATATCATGCCCCGGCATTTT. This codes for CASSHTGDIMPRHF. The chain joins TRBV28 to TRBJ1-5; 7 bases agree with TRBD1. The CDR3 contains 14 residues. Germline CDR1 MDHEN, CDR2 SYDVKM.